This T cell receptor (beta chain) was identified in a study of T cell responses to AZD1222 COVID-19 vaccine. Study outcomes and limitations: Spike-specific TCR breadth and depth rose after two AZD1222 doses. The repertoires were collected only after the peak T cell response. Seropositive status at baseline applied to only 5 or 6 AZD1222 recipients.

This CDR3 is 16 amino acids long. Trimming pared 2 bases from V and 10 bases from J, leaving 19 bases between. Per germline, CDR1 SGHKS and CDR2 YYEKEE (reference sequence). Of note for this clone: What it binds is not known.

Produced via immunoSEQ multiplex PCR; TCRdb's table is partial and in-frame only. Found here are around 78,000 clones, 75% to 95% of them singletons; the top ten hold 4.5%. This receptor was taken from an adult in good health. This specimen consisted of peripheral blood, obtained on day 0 of MenACWY control vaccination. The chain combines TRBV5-5 with TRBJ1-6, with unresolved D. DNA of the CDR3: TGTGCCAGCAGCTTCGCGCCTACGGGGATTGGGTCACCCCTCCACTTT. Its translation: CASSFAPTGIGSPLHF.